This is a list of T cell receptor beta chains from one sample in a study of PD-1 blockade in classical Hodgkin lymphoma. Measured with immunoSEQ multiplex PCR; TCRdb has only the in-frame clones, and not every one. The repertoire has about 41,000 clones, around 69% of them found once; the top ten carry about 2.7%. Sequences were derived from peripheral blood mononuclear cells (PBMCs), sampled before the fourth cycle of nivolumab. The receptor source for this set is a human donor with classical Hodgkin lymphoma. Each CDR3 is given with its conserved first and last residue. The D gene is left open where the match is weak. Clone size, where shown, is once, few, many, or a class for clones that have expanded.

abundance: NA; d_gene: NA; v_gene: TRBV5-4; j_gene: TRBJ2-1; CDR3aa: CASSPRAMGEYYNEQFF; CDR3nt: TGTGCCAGCAGCCCCCGGGCGATGGGGGAATATTACAATGAGCAGTTCTTC
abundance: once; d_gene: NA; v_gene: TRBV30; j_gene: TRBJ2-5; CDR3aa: CAWSIGGETQYF; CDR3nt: TGTGCCTGGAGTATAGGGGGAGAGACCCAGTACTTC
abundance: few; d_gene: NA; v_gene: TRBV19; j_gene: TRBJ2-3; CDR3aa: CASSSQPDWGTDTQYF; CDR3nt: TGTGCCAGTAGCTCCCAGCCAGACTGGGGCACAGATACGCAGTATTTT
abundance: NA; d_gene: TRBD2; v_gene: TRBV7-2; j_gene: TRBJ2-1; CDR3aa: CASSYKPGLAPYNEQFF; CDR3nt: TGTGCCAGCAGCTATAAGCCCGGACTAGCCCCCTACAATGAGCAGTTCTTC
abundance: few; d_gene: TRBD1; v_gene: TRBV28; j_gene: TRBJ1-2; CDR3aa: CASSFRDSRYGYTF; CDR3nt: TGTGCCAGCAGTTTCCGGGACAGCCGTTATGGCTACACCTTC
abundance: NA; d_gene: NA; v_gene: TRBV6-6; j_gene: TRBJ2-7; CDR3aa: CASSPEAGQAYEQYF; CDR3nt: TGTGCCAGCAGCCCAGAAGCGGGACAGGCCTACGAGCAGTACTTC
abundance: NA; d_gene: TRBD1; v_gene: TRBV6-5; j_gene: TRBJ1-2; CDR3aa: CASSIPGQPTYGYTF; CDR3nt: TGTGCCAGCAGTATCCCGGGACAGCCCACTTATGGCTACACCTTC
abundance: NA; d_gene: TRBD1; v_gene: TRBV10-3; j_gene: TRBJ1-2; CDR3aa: CAISDLSADRGGNHGYTF; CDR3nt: TGTGCCATCAGTGACCTCTCTGCGGACAGGGGGGGAAATCATGGCTACACCTTC
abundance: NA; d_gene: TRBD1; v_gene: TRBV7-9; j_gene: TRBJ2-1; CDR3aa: CASSSSSGTGGGYEQFF; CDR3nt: TGTGCCAGCAGCTCGAGCTCCGGGACAGGGGGCGGGTATGAGCAGTTCTTC
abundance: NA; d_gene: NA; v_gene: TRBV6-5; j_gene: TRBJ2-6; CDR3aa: CASLSYSGANVLTF; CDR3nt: TGTGCCAGCCTTTCCTACTCTGGGGCCAACGTCCTGACTTTC
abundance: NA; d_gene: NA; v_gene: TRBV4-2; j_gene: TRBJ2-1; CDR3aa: CASSQDLVKSSYNEQFF; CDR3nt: TGTGCCAGCAGCCAAGATCTGGTGAAGAGCTCCTACAATGAGCAGTTCTTC
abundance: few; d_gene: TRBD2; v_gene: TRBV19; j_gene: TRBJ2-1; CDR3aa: CASSGGTSRSSYNEQFF; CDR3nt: TGTGCCAGTAGTGGGGGGACTAGCCGAAGCTCCTACAATGAGCAGTTCTTC
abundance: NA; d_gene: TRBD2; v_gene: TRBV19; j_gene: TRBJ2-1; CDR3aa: CASADRGGRDEQFF; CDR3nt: TGTGCCAGCGCGGACCGGGGGGGCCGCGATGAGCAGTTCTTC
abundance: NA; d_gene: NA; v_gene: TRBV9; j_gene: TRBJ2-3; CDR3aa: CASSVRGLTDTQYF; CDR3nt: TGTGCCAGCAGCGTACGGGGACTCACAGATACGCAGTATTTT
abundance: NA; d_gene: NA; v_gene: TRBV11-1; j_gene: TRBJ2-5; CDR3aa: CASSLWNNQETQYF; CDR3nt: TGTGCCAGCAGCTTATGGAACAATCAAGAGACCCAGTACTTC
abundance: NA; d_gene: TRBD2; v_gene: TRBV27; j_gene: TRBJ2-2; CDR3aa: CASSLFSGGYTGELFF; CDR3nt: TGTGCCAGCAGTCTCTTTAGCGGGGGGTACACCGGGGAGCTGTTTTTT
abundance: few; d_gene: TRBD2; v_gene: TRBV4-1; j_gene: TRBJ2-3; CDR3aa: CASSQGGSSGGSDTQYF; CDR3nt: TGCGCCAGCAGCCAAGGGGGTTCTAGCGGGGGGTCAGATACGCAGTATTTT
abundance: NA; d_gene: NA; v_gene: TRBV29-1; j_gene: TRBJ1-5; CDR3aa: CSVVMPAGIQHF; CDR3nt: TGCAGCGTCGTCATGCCGGCAGGAATTCAGCATTTT
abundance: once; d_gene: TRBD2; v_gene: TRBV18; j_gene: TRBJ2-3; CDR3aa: CASSPRTSGVYTDTQYF; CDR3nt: TGTGCCAGCTCACCCAGGACTAGCGGGGTGTACACAGATACGCAGTATTTT
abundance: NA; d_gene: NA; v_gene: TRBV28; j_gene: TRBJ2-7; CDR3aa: CASSLSEEVYEQYF; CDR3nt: TGTGCCAGCAGTTTATCCGAAGAGGTTTACGAGCAGTACTTC
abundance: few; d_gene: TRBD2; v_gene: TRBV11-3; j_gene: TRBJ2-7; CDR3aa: CASSSGRGGSAYEQYF; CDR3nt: TGTGCCAGCAGCTCCGGACGGGGGGGCTCGGCCTACGAGCAGTACTTC
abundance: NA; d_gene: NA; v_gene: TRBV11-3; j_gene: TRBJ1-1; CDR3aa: CASSLDRPQGRTEAFF; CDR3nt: TGTGCCAGCAGCTTAGATCGTCCCCAGGGAAGGACTGAAGCTTTCTTT
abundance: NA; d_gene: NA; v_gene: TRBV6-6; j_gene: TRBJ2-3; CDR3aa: CASSFQSTDTQYF; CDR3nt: TGTGCCAGCAGTTTCCAGAGCACAGATACGCAGTATTTT
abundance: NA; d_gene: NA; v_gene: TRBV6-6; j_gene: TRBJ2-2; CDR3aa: CASSYQGSGGELFF; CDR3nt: TGTGCCAGCAGTTACCAGGGTTCGGGCGGGGAGCTGTTTTTT
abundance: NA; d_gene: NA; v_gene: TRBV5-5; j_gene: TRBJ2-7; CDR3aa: CASSFGTDTYEQYF; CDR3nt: TGTGCCAGCAGCTTCGGGACTGATACCTACGAGCAGTACTTC
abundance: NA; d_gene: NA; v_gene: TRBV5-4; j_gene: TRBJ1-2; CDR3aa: CASSLTTTLSHGYTF; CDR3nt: TGTGCCAGCAGCTTAACCACTACCTTATCCCATGGCTACACCTTC
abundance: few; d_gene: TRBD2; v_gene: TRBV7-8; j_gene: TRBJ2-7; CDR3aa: CASSISGGPAYEQYF; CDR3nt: TGTGCCAGCAGCATCAGCGGGGGACCCGCCTACGAGCAGTACTTC
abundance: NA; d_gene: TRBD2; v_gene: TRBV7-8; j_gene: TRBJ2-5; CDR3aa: CASSTSIWTAGGHQETQYF; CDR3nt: TGTGCCAGCAGCACATCTATCTGGACAGCGGGGGGGCATCAAGAGACCCAGTACTTC
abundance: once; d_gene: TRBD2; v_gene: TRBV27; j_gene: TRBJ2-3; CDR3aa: CASSHGTSGASDTQYF; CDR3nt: TGTGCCAGCAGTCACGGGACTAGCGGGGCCTCAGATACGCAGTATTTT
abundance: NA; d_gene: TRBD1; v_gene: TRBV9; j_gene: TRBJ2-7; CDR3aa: CASSVGRDRVHEQYF; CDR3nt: TGTGCCAGCAGCGTGGGCCGGGACAGGGTCCACGAGCAGTACTTC
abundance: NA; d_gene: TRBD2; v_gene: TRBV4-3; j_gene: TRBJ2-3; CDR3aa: CASSQAHIAGGSTDTQYF; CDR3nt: TGCGCCAGCAGCCAGGCCCACATAGCGGGGGGAAGCACAGATACGCAGTATTTT
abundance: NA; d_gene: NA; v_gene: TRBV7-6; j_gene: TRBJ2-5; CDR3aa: CASSLAPRSTPVLETQYF; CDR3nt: TGTGCCAGCAGCTTAGCGCCGCGCTCCACACCCGTTCTCGAGACCCAGTACTTC
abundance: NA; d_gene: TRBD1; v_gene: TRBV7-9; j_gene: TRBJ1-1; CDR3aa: CASWTGSEAFF; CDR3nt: TGTGCCAGCTGGACAGGCTCTGAAGCTTTCTTT
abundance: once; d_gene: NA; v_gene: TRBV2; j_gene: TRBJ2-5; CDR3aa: CASSEGYSGVQETQYF; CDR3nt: TGTGCCAGCAGTGAAGGTTATTCGGGGGTTCAAGAGACCCAGTACTTC
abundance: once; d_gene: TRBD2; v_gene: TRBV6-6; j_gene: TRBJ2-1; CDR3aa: CASSYSGGVEQFF; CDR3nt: TGTGCCAGCAGTTACTCCGGGGGGGTTGAGCAGTTCTTC
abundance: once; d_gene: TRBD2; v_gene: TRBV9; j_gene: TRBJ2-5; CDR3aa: CASNRLAGGRETQYF; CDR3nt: TGTGCCAGCAACCGACTAGCGGGGGGCCGGGAGACCCAGTACTTC
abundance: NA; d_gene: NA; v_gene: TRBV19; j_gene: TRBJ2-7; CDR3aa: CASSIAGYSEQYF; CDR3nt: TGTGCCAGTAGTATAGCCGGGTATAGCGAGCAGTACTTC
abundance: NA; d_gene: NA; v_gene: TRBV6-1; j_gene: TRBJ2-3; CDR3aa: CASSYIRDTQYF; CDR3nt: TGTGCCAGCAGTTATATAAGAGATACGCAGTATTTT
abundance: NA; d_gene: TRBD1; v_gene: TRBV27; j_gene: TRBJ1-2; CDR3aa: CASSPIIGRGRPVPYSYGYTF; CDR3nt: TGTGCCAGCAGTCCCATCATTGGCAGGGGGCGACCCGTACCCTATAGCTATGGCTACACCTTC
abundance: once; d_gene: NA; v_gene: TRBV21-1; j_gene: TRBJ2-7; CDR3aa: CASSKENSRRLYEQYF; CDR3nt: TGTGCCAGCAGCAAAGAAAACAGCCGGAGGTTGTACGAGCAGTACTTC
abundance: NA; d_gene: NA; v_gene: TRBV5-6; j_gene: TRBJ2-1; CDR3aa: CASTLRGGGHNEQFF; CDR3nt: TGTGCCAGCACCCTCAGGGGGGGAGGCCACAATGAGCAGTTCTTC
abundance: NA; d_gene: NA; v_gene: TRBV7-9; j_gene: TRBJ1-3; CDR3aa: CASSPLSPANTIYF; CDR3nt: TGTGCCAGCAGCCCACTTTCCCCCGCCAACACCATATATTTT
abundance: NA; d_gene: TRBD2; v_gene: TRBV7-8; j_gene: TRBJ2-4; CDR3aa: CASTQTASGGPGAIQYF; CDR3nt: TGTGCCAGCACCCAGACGGCTAGCGGGGGCCCAGGAGCCATTCAGTACTTC
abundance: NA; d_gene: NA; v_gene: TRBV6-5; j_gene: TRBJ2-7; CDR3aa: CASSSTDGYEQYF; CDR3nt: TGTGCCAGCAGTTCAACGGACGGCTACGAGCAGTACTTC
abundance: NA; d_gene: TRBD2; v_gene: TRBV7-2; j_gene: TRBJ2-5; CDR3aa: CASSTSGGVETQYF; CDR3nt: TGTGCCAGCAGCACCAGCGGGGGGGTTGAGACCCAGTACTTC
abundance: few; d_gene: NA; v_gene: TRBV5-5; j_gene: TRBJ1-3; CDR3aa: CASSHMGGASGNTIYF; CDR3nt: TGTGCCAGCAGCCACATGGGAGGGGCTTCAGGAAACACCATATATTTT
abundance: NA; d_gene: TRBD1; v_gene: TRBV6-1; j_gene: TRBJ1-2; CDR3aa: CASSEAGQGWGDGYTF; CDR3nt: TGTGCCAGCAGTGAAGCGGGACAGGGCTGGGGAGATGGCTACACCTTC
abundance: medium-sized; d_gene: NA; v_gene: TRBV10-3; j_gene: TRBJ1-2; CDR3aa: CAISDGGYYGYTF; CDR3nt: TGTGCCATCAGTGATGGGGGGTACTATGGCTACACCTTC
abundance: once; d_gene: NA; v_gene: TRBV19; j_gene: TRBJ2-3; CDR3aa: CASSMGPRLDTQYF; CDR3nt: TGTGCCAGTAGTATGGGTCCGAGGCTGGATACGCAGTATTTT
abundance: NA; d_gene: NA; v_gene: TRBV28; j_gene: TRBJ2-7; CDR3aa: CASSFQADLGDEQYF; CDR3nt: TGTGCCAGCAGTTTCCAAGCGGACCTGGGGGACGAGCAGTACTTC
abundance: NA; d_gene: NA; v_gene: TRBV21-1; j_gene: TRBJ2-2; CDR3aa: CASSNPSGTSGTGELFF; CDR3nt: TGTGCCAGCAGCAATCCCTCCGGGACTAGCGGCACCGGGGAGCTGTTTTTT
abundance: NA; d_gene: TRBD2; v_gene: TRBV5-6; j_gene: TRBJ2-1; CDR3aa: CASSPSWAGDNEQFF; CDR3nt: TGTGCCAGCAGCCCCTCCTGGGCGGGAGACAATGAGCAGTTCTTC
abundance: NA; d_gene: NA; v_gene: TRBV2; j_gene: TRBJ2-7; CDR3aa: CASSESLALWAEQYF; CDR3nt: TGTGCCAGCAGTGAAAGTTTAGCCCTATGGGCCGAGCAGTACTTC
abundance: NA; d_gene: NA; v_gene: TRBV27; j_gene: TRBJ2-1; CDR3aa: CASGGTYYNEQFF; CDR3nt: TGTGCCAGCGGCGGGACTTACTACAATGAGCAGTTCTTC
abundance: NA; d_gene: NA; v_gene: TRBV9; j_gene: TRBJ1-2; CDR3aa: CASSVGQVGYGYTF; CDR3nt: TGTGCCAGCAGCGTAGGACAGGTGGGCTATGGCTACACCTTC
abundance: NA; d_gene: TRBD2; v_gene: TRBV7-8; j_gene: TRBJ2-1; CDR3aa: CASSSIPNGLAGNEQFF; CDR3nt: TGTGCCAGCAGCTCCATACCTAACGGACTAGCGGGTAATGAGCAGTTCTTC
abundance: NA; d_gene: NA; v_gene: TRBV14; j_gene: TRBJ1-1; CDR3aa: CASSWGGTEAFF; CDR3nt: TGTGCCAGCAGCTGGGGGGGGACTGAAGCTTTCTTT
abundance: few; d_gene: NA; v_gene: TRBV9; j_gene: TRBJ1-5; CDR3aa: CASSAGGQPQHF; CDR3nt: TGTGCCAGCAGCGCGGGGGGTCAGCCCCAGCATTTT
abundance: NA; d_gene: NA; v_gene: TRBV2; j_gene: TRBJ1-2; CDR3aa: CASSESRTYGYTF; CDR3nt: TGTGCCAGCAGTGAGAGTAGAACCTATGGCTACACCTTC
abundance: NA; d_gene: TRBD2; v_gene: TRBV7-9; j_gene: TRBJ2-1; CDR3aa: CASSLSGGLNEQFF; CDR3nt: TGTGCCAGCAGCCTTAGCGGGGGGCTGAATGAGCAGTTCTTC